This T cell receptor beta chain derives from a study of OX40 agonist ivuxolimab in advanced cancers. Libraries were prepared by immunoSEQ multiplex PCR; TCRdb keeps only in-frame clonotypes and omits some of them. Of 97,000 or so clones listed, 90% are singletons. Germline-derived CDR1 and CDR2 are ENHRY and SYGVKD. The CDR3 has 15 amino acids. Trimming cost V 1 base and J 6 bases, with 13 bases left between them. The chain recombines TRBV10-3 with TRBJ1-5, with TRBD1 as a possible D gene (6 bases). Sample: CD4+ or CD8+ T cells sorted from blood, taken in a trial of the OX40 agonist ivuxolimab. This clonotype originated in an adult with an advanced solid tumor such as melanoma, head and neck, liver or kidney cancer. The CDR3: CAISELQGAGQPQHF. CDR3 in DNA: TGTGCCATCAGTGAGTTACAGGGAGCGGGTCAGCCCCAGCATTTT.